This T cell receptor (beta chain) stems from a study of blood T cell repertoires in COVID-19. Looking at the study overall: There were acute and convalescent COVID-19 samples, and they came from the United States, Italy and Spain. The analysed material was cDNA or gDNA that came from T cells, B-cell-depleted T cells, or PBMCs.

In the authors' workflow: Reference gene primer amplification gave estimated nucleated cell counts. Sequencing used immunoSEQ multiplex PCR; TCRdb keeps in-frame clones, though not all of them. That table supplies the V and J calls and clone size; D and trimming were determined from the DNA. The sample yields approximately 74,000 clones, over 75% seen once. V lost 6 bases and J 9 bases, leaving 10 bases between the germline ends. Germline V gene data show CDR1 as SGHRS and CDR2 as YFSETQ. This CDR3 is 12 amino acids long. Sequencing was performed on peripheral blood. The sequence derives from a man aged 70-80 years with acute or convalescent COVID-19. The chain links TRBV5-1 to TRBJ1-6; D is perhaps TRBD1 (5 bases). In DNA, the CDR3 is TGCGCCAGCAAGGTGGGGCGTTCACCCCTCCACTTT. Protein product: CASKVGRSPLHF.